This T cell receptor (beta chain) was retrieved from a study of blood T cell repertoires in COVID-19 (dated by TCRdb to between 2020 and 2021). A note on the overall study: Samples from collaborators originated in the United States, Italy and Spain and spanned both the acute and convalescent phases of COVID-19. Nearly every sample came with metadata listing a de-identified subject ID, COVID-19 status, age in years and sex. Subjects who had been exposed to COVID-19, were actively infected with it, or had recovered from it provided the deeply sampled blood TCRbeta repertoires that made up the dataset. A freely available public database, intended as a resource for researchers studying the immune response to SARS-CoV-2, is where the repertoires were released. Where HLA class I and class II types were available, the types were taken from metadata supplied by the sample provider, not from assay-based typing. Samples were obtained from the ongoing ImmuneRACE study (first 160 participants) and from over a thousand subjects provided by 6 global collaborators. The material from the prospective study consisted of cDNA or gDNA derived from T cells, B-cell-depleted T cells, or PBMCs.

In the case of this clone: Its antigen has not been determined. It has no much larger one-base neighbor in the sample; base qualities were not kept.

CDR1 MDHEN and CDR2 SYDVKM were looked up in the germline V gene. Unmatched junction bases come to 4, with V trimmed by 2 bases and J by 4 bases. The CDR3, from cysteine to phenylalanine, totals 16 residues. The CDR3 DNA has 48 bases and is translated from base 1. TCRbeta CDR3 regions were amplified from genomic DNA using the immunoSEQ Assay, a bias-controlled multiplex PCR. In the authors' own workflow: The number of nucleated cells in each sample was estimated by amplification of reference gene primers within the assay. To quantify the absolute abundance of each unique TCRbeta CDR3 rearrangement, sequence reads were collapsed and filtered. For each sample, productive Simpson clonality was calculated as the square root of Simpson's diversity index across productive rearrangements. Sourced from immuneACCESS, this table was stored by TCRdb with only in-frame sequences that have V and J called. A share of the clones is absent; for the studies checked, an unresolved V gene accounts for under half, and the remainder has no known explanation. The V and J calls and clone size were taken over from that table, and D and trimming were inferred from the DNA. This sample gives 90,000 to 150,000 clones in total; 85% to 90% of them show up just once. The top ten clones comprise approximately 10% of the sample.

Points the paper makes about the study in general: Clinical and demographic metadata were provided uncurated, with the amount varying by source and participant.

Collaborating institutions collected whole blood in K2EDTA tubes following their own protocols. For TCRbeta analysis, collaborators shipped samples in one of three forms: frozen whole blood, isolated PBMCs, or DNA extracted from either of those sample types. This clonotype was obtained from a man aged 80 or over with acute or convalescent COVID-19. The sequencing input was peripheral blood. The sequence links TRBV28 to TRBJ2-3, with 12 bases aligning to TRBD2. The encoded CDR3 is CASSLLAGGPSDTQYF. In nucleotide form, the sequence is TGTGCCAGCAGTTTACTAGCGGGAGGGCCCTCAGATACGCAGTATTTT.